This TCR beta chain was captured by sequencing in a study of response to subunit inactivated influenza vaccine. Via MiXCR, TCRdb re-called the RT-PCR reads, giving one row per CDR3 protein. The sample shows about 540,000 distinct CDR3 sequences, under 30% of them seen only once. This clonotype was seen repeatedly, ten times or more. The CDR3 extends over 14 amino acids. Germline V gene data show CDR1 as LNHDA and CDR2 as SQIVND (reference sequence). The trim removed 10 bases at V and 7 bases at J, leaving 12 bases unmatched. This sample was shared with a second study, whose subject was T cells expressing NK-cell markers. That work states: For TCR beta, cDNA was produced by 5'RACE template switching with UMIs. It was sorted CD3+CD56+NKG2C+, CD3+CD56+NKG2C- and CD3+CD56-NKG2C+ T cells that supplied the TCR beta repertoires. There were a handful of donors in whom these clonotypes also led the CD3+CD56-NKG2C+ fraction. Questions lingered over whether expanded NKG2C+ T cell clones were HCMV-specific.

This TCR came from a man aged 45-60 years who received an inactivated influenza vaccine. Sequencing was performed on CD4+ T cells sorted from PBMCs, taken 11 to 12 days after vaccination. The V gene is TRBV19, the J gene TRBJ1-5; 8 nucleotides match TRBD1. The CDR3 region has the DNA TGTGCCACCTCGGGGACAGGAGTAGGCCAGCCCCAGCATTTT. Its protein product is CATSGTGVGQPQHF.